This TCR beta chain emerged from a study of blood T cell repertoires in COVID-19. About the research overall: COVID-19 samples collected from the United States, Italy and Spain covered acute and convalescent phases.

TCRdb's table, derived via immunoSEQ multiplex PCR, lists solely in-frame clones and lacks some. The sample lists fewer than 60,000 clones; around 83% were seen once. Germline V gives CDR1 MNHNY, CDR2 SVGAGI (reference sequence). This CDR3 contains 14 residues. V lost 7 bases and J 1 base, leaving 13 bases between the germline ends. What was sequenced was peripheral blood. This sequence was found in a human donor in a cohort sampled during active COVID-19. This chain joins TRBV6-6 and TRBJ1-1, with D tentatively TRBD1 (5 bases). In DNA form, the CDR3 reads TGTGCCAGCATCCCACGGGGGAAGAACACTGAAGCTTTCTTT. Translated: CASIPRGKNTEAFF.